Each of the 19 T cell receptor beta chains below was sequenced from the same sample in a study of cytomegalovirus exposure and HLA in healthy donors. The table came from immunoSEQ multiplex PCR; TCRdb's copy has only in-frame clones and leaves some out. The sample includes fewer than 150,000 clones, about 85% of them seen just once. Sequenced: PBMCs. The origin of the receptors is a man younger than 30 in good health and CMV-seropositive.

This chain connects TRBV19 to TRBJ2-1; tentatively, D is TRBD1 (6 bases). The germline V gene encodes CDR1 LNHDA and CDR2 SQIVND (reference sequence). Between the trimmed V and J ends, which lost 5 bases and 7 bases, there was a span of 21 bases. The CDR3 length is 16 residues. CDR3: CASSLTTGSPLNEQFF. The CDR3 bases are TGTGCCAGTAGTCTAACCACAGGGAGCCCCCTTAATGAGCAGTTCTTC.

The CDR3 region is CASRTRTNEKLFF. The DNA for the CDR3 is TGTGCCAGCAGAACGAGAACTAATGAAAAACTGTTTTTT. The V gene is TRBV6-5, the J gene TRBJ1-4, with no clear D. V was trimmed by 6 bases and J by 1 base, leaving 6 bases between them. Germline values: CDR1 MNHEY, CDR2 SVGAGI. The CDR3 loop spans 13 amino acids.

The chain couples TRBV11-2 to TRBJ2-7; 8 nucleotides align to TRBD1. The V gene's germline CDR1 is SGHAT and CDR2 FQNNGV. The CDR3 has 15 residues. With V trimmed by 2 bases and J by 4 bases, 7 bases remained unmatched. The CDR3 reads CASSLTQGARYEQYF. DNA for the CDR3: TGTGCCAGCAGCTTAACGCAGGGGGCGCGTTACGAGCAGTACTTC.

The CDR3 is CASSFGDRGNTEAFF. CDR3 DNA: TGTGCCAGCAGCTTTGGGGACAGGGGGAACACTGAAGCTTTCTTT. The rearrangement joins TRBV7-9 to TRBJ1-1; 10 positions agree with TRBD1. The CDR3 is 15 residues long. Germline-derived CDR1 and CDR2 are SEHNR and FQNEAQ (reference sequence). The trim removed 3 bases at V and 1 base at J, leaving 2 bases unmatched.

This chain uses TRBV5-6 with TRBJ1-5; D is ambiguous. This CDR3 is built from 12 residues. The germline CDR1 and CDR2 sequences are SGHDT and YYEEEE. Trimming left V 0 bases short and J 7 bases short, with 5 bases between. The CDR3 sequence: CASSLGAQPQHF. In nucleotides, the CDR3 is TGTGCCAGCAGCTTGGGGGCACAGCCCCAGCATTTT.

Only one count was recorded for this clone. V gene TRBV2 combines with J gene TRBJ1-2, with D possibly matching TRBD1 (6 bases). Trimming pared 4 bases from V and 6 bases from J, leaving 12 bases between. CDR1 is SNHLY, CDR2 FYNNEI, per germline. The CDR3 runs to 13 residues. The CDR3 spells CASSVGGANGYTF. For the CDR3, the DNA is TGTGCCAGCAGTGTCGGGGGGGCAAATGGCTACACCTTC.

This clone was recorded once. The chain links TRBV28 to TRBJ1-2; tentatively, D is TRBD1 (6 bases). The CDR3 runs to 15 residues. Germline assignment: CDR1 MDHEN and CDR2 SYDVKM. The V gene lost 6 bases and the J gene lost 2 bases, with 16 bases spanning the gap. This CDR3 reads CASRERGGMNYGYTF. The CDR3 DNA sequence: TGTGCCAGCAGGGAAAGGGGGGGGATGAACTATGGCTACACCTTC.

This rearrangement joins TRBV6-6 to TRBJ1-2, with 8 bases matching TRBD1. CDR3 size: 14 residues. Germline-derived CDR1 and CDR2 are MNHNY and SVGAGI (reference sequence). With V trimmed by 5 bases and J by 7 bases, 9 bases remained unmatched. CDR3 in DNA: TGTGCCAGCAGTCTCAGGGGGCCCAATACTGGCTACACCTTC. Its protein is CASSLRGPNTGYTF.

This chain connects TRBV9 to TRBJ2-1; 10 bases agree with TRBD1. This CDR3 has 15 residues. The V gene end was trimmed by 3 bases and the J gene end by 5 bases; junction bases not matched to a gene: 5. Germline V gene lookup returns CDR1 SGDLS and CDR2 YYNGEE. CDR3 amino acids: CASSGGQGYDNEQFF. CDR3 bases: TGTGCCAGCAGCGGGGGACAGGGGTACGACAATGAGCAGTTCTTC.

V and J are TRBV11-2 and TRBJ1-2, with no clear D. CDR1 is SGHAT, CDR2 FQNNGV, per germline. V dropped 5 bases and J dropped 5 bases, with 12 bases sitting between them. This CDR3 comprises 13 residues. CDR3 residues: CASSNTRSYGYTF. The CDR3 nucleotides read TGTGCCAGCAGCAACACACGGAGTTATGGCTACACCTTC.

This chain joins TRBV2 and TRBJ1-1; 9 nucleotides line up with TRBD1. This CDR3 has 15 residues. CDR1 and CDR2 from the germline V gene are SNHLY and FYNNEI. V gave up 6 bases and J gave up 1 base; unmatched junction bases: 6. The CDR3 bases are TGTGCCAGCAGCCGGGACAGGGTAGGGAACACTGAAGCTTTCTTT. Residues: CASSRDRVGNTEAFF.

This chain links TRBV5-8 with TRBJ2-2; 8 nucleotides line up with TRBD2. Germline CDR1 SGHTS, CDR2 YDEGEE. V lost 4 bases, J lost 2 bases, and 10 bases stayed unmatched. There are 17 residues in the CDR3. The CDR3 DNA reads TGTGCCAGCAGCCCAGCGGGGGCAGGCGGAAACACCGGGGAGCTGTTTTTT. This gives the protein CASSPAGAGGNTGELFF.

The V gene is TRBV27, the J gene TRBJ2-7; 7 nucleotides match TRBD1. Germline CDR1 and CDR2: MNHEY and SMNVEV (reference sequence). Trimming removed 2 bases from V and 5 bases from J; junction bases left unmatched: 9. The CDR3 sequence is 15 residues long. This chain's CDR3 is CASSLTGVGPHEQYF. The CDR3 coding sequence is TGTGCCAGCAGTTTAACAGGGGTTGGTCCACACGAGCAGTACTTC.

This chain uses TRBV28 with TRBJ1-5; TRBD1 agrees at 8 bases. V shed 6 bases and J 7 bases; nucleotides not matched to a gene: 11. CDR3 length equals 15 residues. Looked up from germline, CDR1 is MDHEN and CDR2 is SYDVKM. The CDR3 DNA sequence: TGTGCCAGCAGCGGTACAGGGGGGAGGTTGCAGCCCCAGCATTTT. Translation gives CASSGTGGRLQPQHF.

Comment on this clone: An end of the junction differs from the germline gene, which may be a read error. This chain connects TRBV19 to TRBJ1-5; D remains ambiguous. This CDR3 contains 14 residues. CDR1 and CDR2 from the germline V gene are LNHDA and SQIVND (reference sequence). Here the CDR3 reads CASSMRGSHQPQHF. CDR3 nucleotides: TGTGCCAGTAGTATGCGGGGTAGCCATCAGCCCCAGCATTTT.

This rearrangement joins TRBV15 to TRBJ1-6, with 8 bases matching TRBD1. The V and J ends lost 8 bases and 9 bases, in that order; junction bases with no gene match: 6. This CDR3 region has 13 residues. CDR1 is LNHNV, CDR2 YYDKDF, per germline (reference sequence). CDR3 nucleotides: TGTGCCACCCAAGGACAGGGAGGTTCACCCCTCCACTTT. Translation gives CATQGQGGSPLHF.

This clone has just a few counts. The gene calls are TRBV7-2 and TRBJ1-2; a weak D match, TRBD1 (5 bases). Germline values: CDR1 SGHTA, CDR2 FQGNSA. Trimming took 5 bases from V and 7 from J, leaving 14 bases between them. This CDR3 is 13 amino acids long. The CDR3 is CASSPGGFVGYTF. The CDR3, as DNA: TGTGCCAGCAGCCCGGGGGGTTTTGTTGGCTACACCTTC. The variable domain in full, completed from reference TRBV7-2 and TRBJ1-2, reads GAGVSQSPSNKVTEKGKDVELRCDPISGHTALYWYRQSLGQGLEFLIYFQGNSAPDKSGLPSDRFSAERTGGSVSTLTIQRTQQEDSAVYLCASSPGGFVGYTFGSGTRLTVV.

The CDR3 reads CASTKTDSLGEKLFF. Written as DNA, the CDR3 is TGTGCCAGCACCAAAACCGACAGTTTGGGTGAAAAACTGTTTTTT. The V and J genes are TRBV6-6 and TRBJ1-4, with D possibly being TRBD1 (5 bases). The CDR3 has 15 residues. The germline CDR1 and CDR2 sequences are MNHNY and SVGAGI (reference sequence). Trimming cost V 7 bases and J 7 bases, with 19 bases left between them.

This chain connects TRBV21-1 to TRBJ2-1; the listed D gene, TRBD1, was not tested against the DNA. TRBV21-1 is a known pseudogene. The CDR3 runs 18 residues. The CDR3, as DNA: TGTGCCAGCTTACTAAACCGACCGGGACAAAGGTCCTACAATGAGCAGTTCTTC. Its translation: CASLLNRPGQRSYNEQFF.